The following is a T cell receptor beta chain sequence with its context. The data belong to a study of PD-L1 blockade in urothelial cancer. Germline assignment: CDR1 MNHNS and CDR2 SASEGT. V dropped 4 bases and J dropped 4; count of bases not matched to a gene: 2. The CDR3 loop spans 13 amino acids. TCRdb's copy holds only in-frame clones and misses some; the assay was immunoSEQ multiplex PCR. The table lists 70,000 to 90,000 clones, roughly 82% of them singletons. The material sequenced was PBMCs, taken around atezolizumab (anti-PD-L1) treatment. V usage is TRBV6-1 and J usage is TRBJ2-3; 7 bases are shared with TRBD1. The receptor's source is a man between 65 and 85 years old with urothelial cancer. The CDR3 is CASSGQGSDTQYF. DNA of the CDR3: TGTGCCAGCAGTGGACAGGGATCAGATACGCAGTATTTT.